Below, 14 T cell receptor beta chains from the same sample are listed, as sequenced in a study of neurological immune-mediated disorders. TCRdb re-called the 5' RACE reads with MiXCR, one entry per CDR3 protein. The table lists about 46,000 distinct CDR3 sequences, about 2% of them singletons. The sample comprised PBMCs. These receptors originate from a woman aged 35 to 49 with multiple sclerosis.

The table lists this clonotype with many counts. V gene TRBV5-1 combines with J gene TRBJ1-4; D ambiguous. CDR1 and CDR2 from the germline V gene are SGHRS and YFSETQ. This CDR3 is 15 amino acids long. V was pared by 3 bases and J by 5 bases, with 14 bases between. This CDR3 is CASSSTPHENEKLFF. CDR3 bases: TGCGCCAGCAGCTCTACACCTCACGAGAATGAAAAACTGTTTTTT. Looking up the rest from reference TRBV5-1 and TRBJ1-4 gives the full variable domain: KAGVTQTPRYLIKTRGQQVTLSCSPISGHRSVSWYQQTPGQGLQFLFEYFSETQRNKGNFPGRFSGRQFSNSRSEMNVSTLELGDSALYLCASSSTPHENEKLFFGSGTQLSVL.

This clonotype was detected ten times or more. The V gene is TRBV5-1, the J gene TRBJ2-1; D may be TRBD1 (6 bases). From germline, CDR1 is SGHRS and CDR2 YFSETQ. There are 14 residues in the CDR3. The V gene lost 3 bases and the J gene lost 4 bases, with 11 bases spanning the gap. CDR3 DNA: TGCGCCAGCAGCTACCCGGACAGATACAATGAGCAGTTCTTC. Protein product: CASSYPDRYNEQFF.

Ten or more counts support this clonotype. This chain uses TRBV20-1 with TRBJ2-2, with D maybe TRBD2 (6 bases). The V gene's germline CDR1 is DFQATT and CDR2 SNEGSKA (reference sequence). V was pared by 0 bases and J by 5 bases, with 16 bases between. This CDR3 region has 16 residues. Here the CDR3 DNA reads TGCAGTGCTAGAGATAATAGTGGAGGGGTAACCGGGGAGCTGTTTTTT. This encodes CSARDNSGGVTGELFF.

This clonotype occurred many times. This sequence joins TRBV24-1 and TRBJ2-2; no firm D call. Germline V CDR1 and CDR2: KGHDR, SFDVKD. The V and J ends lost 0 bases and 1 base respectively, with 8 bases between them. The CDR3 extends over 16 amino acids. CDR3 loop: CATSDLVLGNTGELFF. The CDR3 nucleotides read TGTGCCACCAGTGATTTGGTATTGGGGAACACCGGGGAGCTGTTTTTT.

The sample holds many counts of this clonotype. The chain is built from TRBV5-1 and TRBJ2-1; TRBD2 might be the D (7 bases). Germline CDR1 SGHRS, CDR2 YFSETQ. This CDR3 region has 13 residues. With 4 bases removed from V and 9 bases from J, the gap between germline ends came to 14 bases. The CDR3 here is CASSRGGGAEQFF. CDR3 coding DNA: TGCGCCAGCAGCCGCGGAGGGGGGGCTGAGCAGTTCTTC.

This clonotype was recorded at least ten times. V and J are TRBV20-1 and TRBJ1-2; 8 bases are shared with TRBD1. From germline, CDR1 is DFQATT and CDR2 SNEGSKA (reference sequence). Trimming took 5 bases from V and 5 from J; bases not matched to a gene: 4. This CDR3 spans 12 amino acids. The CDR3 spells CSAPDRVYGYTF. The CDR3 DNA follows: TGCAGTGCTCCGGACAGGGTTTATGGCTACACCTTC.

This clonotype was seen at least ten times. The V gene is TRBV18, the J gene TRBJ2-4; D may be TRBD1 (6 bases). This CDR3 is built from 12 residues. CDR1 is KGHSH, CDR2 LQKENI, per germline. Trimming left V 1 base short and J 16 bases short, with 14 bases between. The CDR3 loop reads CASSPRGGQHYF. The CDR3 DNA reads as TGTGCCAGCTCACCACGAGGCGGACAGCACTACTTC.

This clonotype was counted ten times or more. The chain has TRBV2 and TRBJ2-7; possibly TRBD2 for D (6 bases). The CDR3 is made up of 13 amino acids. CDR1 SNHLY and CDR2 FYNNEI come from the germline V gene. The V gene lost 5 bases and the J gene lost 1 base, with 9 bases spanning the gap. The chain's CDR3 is CASSSGDSYEQYF. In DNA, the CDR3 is TGTGCCAGCAGTTCGGGAGATTCCTACGAGCAGTACTTC.

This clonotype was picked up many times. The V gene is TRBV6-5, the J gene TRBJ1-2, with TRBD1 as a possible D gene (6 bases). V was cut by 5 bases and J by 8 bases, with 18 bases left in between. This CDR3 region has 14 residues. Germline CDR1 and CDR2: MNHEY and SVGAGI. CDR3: CASSPLAGERGYTF. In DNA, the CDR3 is TGTGCCAGCAGTCCCCTGGCAGGGGAGAGGGGCTACACCTTC.

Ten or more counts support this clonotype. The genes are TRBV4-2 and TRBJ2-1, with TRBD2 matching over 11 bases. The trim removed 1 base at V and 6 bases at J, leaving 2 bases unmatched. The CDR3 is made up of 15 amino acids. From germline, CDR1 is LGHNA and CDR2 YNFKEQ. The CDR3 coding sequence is TGTGCCAGCAGCCAAGGAACTAGCGGGGGCAATGAGCAGTTCTTC. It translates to CASSQGTSGGNEQFF.

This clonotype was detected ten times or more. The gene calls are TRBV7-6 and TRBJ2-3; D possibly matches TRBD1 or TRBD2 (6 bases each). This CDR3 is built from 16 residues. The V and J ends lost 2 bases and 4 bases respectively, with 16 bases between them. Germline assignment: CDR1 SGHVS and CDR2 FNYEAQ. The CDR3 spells CASSLLGGAASDTQYF. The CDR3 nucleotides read TGTGCCAGCAGCTTATTGGGGGGCGCCGCATCAGATACGCAGTATTTT.

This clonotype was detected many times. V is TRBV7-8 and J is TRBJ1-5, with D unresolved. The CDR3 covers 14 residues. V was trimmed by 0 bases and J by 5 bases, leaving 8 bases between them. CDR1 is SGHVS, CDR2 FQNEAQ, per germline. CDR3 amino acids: CASSLAPGDQPQHF. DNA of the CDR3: TGTGCCAGCAGCTTAGCTCCCGGGGATCAGCCCCAGCATTTT.

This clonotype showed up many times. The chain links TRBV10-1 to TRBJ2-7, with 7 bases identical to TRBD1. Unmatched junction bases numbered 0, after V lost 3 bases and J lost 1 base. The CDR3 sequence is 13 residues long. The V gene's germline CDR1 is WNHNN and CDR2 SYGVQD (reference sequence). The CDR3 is CASSEQGSYEQYF. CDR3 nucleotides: TGCGCCAGCAGTGAACAGGGGTCCTACGAGCAGTACTTC.

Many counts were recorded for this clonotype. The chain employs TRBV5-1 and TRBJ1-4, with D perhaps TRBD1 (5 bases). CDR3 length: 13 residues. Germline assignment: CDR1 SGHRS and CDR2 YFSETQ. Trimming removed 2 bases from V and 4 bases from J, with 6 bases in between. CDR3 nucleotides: TGCGCCAGCAGCTTTGACAGTAATGAAAAACTGTTTTTT. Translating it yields CASSFDSNEKLFF.